The rows below give T cell receptor beta chains drawn from one sample of a study of T cell responses to AZD1222 COVID-19 vaccine. Profiled with immunoSEQ multiplex PCR; TCRdb holds only in-frame clones, not every one. The sample lists roughly 100,000 clones; roughly 88% were seen once. The starting material was peripheral blood, obtained on day 0 of AZD1222 vaccination. The source is an adult in good health. Each CDR3 is given with its conserved first and last residue. D genes are given only for firm matches. Only part of the rows carry a size: once, few, many, or a class if the clone is expanded.

D | J | V | size | CDR3 | DNA
NA | TRBJ1-4 | TRBV10-3 | NA | CAISETKSKSATNEKLFF | TGTGCCATCAGTGAGACGAAATCTAAATCGGCAACTAATGAAAAACTGTTTTTT
TRBD1 | TRBJ1-1 | TRBV7-6 | NA | CASSPQGQGLNTEAFF | TGTGCCAGCAGCCCTCAGGGACAGGGATTAAACACTGAAGCTTTCTTT
NA | TRBJ2-7 | TRBV11-2 | NA | CASRPWAQGDYEQYF | TGTGCCAGCAGACCCTGGGCGCAGGGAGACTACGAGCAGTACTTC
NA | TRBJ1-2 | TRBV5-6 | few | CASTTLGGSSVGYTF | TGTGCCAGCACCACACTGGGTGGTTCCTCTGTTGGCTACACCTTC
NA | TRBJ2-7 | TRBV6-5 | NA | CASSSLHEQYF | TGTGCCAGCAGTTCCCTCCACGAGCAGTACTTC
NA | TRBJ1-1 | TRBV20-1 | NA | CSASDYHVGVNTEAFF | TGCAGTGCTAGTGACTATCACGTGGGGGTGAACACTGAAGCTTTCTTT
TRBD2 | TRBJ2-5 | TRBV5-1 | NA | CASSLVLAGEQETQYF | TGCGCCAGCAGCTTGGTACTAGCGGGGGAACAAGAGACCCAGTACTTC
NA | TRBJ2-1 | TRBV27 | NA | CASSPGLPRLGEQFF | TGTGCCAGCAGTCCCGGACTACCCCGCCTGGGTGAGCAGTTCTTC
NA | TRBJ1-2 | TRBV25-1 | NA | CASSGFRGNNYGYTF | TGTGCCAGCAGCGGGTTCCGGGGAAATAACTATGGCTACACCTTC
NA | TRBJ2-1 | TRBV24-1 | NA | CATSDIRGGEQFF | TGTGCCACCAGTGATATCAGGGGAGGTGAGCAGTTCTTC
TRBD1 | TRBJ1-6 | TRBV9 | NA | CASSPQDRGTYSPLHF | TGTGCCAGCAGCCCCCAAGACAGGGGAACTTATTCACCCCTCCACTTT
NA | TRBJ2-5 | TRBV5-4 | NA | CASSLAVMGSETQYF | TGTGCCAGCAGCTTGGCCGTTATGGGGTCGGAGACCCAGTACTTC
NA | TRBJ2-7 | TRBV7-6 | NA | CASSPLSGVSFAEQYF | TGTGCCAGCAGCCCATTATCGGGGGTATCGTTCGCGGAGCAGTACTTC
NA | TRBJ1-5 | TRBV6-5 | NA | CASRADSYNQPQHF | TGTGCCAGCAGAGCGGACAGTTACAATCAGCCCCAGCATTTT
NA | TRBJ1-1 | TRBV6-5 | NA | CASRLRAMNTEAFF | TGTGCCAGCCGCCTACGAGCCATGAACACTGAAGCTTTCTTT
NA | TRBJ1-2 | TRBV5-8 | few | CASSLRDFGYGYTF | TGTGCCAGCAGCTTGAGGGATTTTGGCTATGGCTACACCTTC
TRBD1 | TRBJ2-1 | TRBV24-1 | NA | CATSGTDYNEQFF | TGTGCCACCAGCGGGACAGACTACAATGAGCAGTTCTTC
NA | TRBJ2-1 | TRBV5-1 | NA | CASSQQGALLAGLEQFF | TGCGCCAGCAGCCAACAGGGGGCTTTACTAGCGGGGCTCGAGCAGTTCTTC
NA | TRBJ1-6 | TRBV10-3 | NA | CAISDGRSYNSPLHF | TGTGCCATCAGCGACGGACGATCATATAATTCACCCCTCCACTTT
TRBD1 | TRBJ1-2 | TRBV28 | NA | CASSSQGPYGYTF | TGTGCCAGCAGTTCACAGGGGCCCTATGGCTACACCTTC
NA | TRBJ2-5 | TRBV2 | NA | CARRGGQETQYF | TGTGCCCGTCGGGGCGGGCAAGAGACCCAGTACTTC
TRBD2 | TRBJ2-2 | TRBV5-1 | NA | CASSGRGSNTGELFF | TGCGCCAGCAGCGGGAGGGGCTCGAACACCGGGGAGCTGTTTTTT
TRBD1 | TRBJ2-7 | TRBV11-1 | NA | CASSSRRTGLWGEQYF | TGTGCCAGCAGCTCGCGACGGACAGGGTTATGGGGCGAGCAGTACTTC